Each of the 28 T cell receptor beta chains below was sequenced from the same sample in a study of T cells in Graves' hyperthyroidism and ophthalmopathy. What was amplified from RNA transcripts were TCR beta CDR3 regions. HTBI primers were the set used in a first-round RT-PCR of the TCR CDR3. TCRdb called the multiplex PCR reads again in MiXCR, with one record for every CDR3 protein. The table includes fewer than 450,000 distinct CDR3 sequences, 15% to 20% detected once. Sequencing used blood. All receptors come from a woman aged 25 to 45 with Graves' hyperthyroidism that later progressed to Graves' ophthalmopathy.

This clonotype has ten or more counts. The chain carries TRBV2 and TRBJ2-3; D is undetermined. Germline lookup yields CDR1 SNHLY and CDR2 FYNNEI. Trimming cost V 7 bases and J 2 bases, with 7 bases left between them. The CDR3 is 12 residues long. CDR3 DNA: TGTGCCAGCACCACTGTCACAGATACGCAGTATTTT. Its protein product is CASTTVTDTQYF.

CDR3 loop: CASSYTGGGENSPLHF. CDR3 DNA sequence: TGTGCCAGCAGTTACACGGGCGGGGGGGAGAATTCACCCCTCCACTTT. V is TRBV6-2 or TRBV6-3 and J is TRBJ1-6, with TRBD1 as a possible D gene (5 bases). V gave up 2 bases and J gave up 7 bases, with 15 bases separating them. Germline-derived CDR1 and CDR2 are MNHEY and SVGEGT. The CDR3 consists of 16 residues.

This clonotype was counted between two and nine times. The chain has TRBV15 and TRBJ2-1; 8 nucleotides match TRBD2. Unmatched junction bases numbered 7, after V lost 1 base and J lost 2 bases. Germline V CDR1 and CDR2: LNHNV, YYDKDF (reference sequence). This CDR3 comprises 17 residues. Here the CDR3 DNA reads TGTGCCACCAGCAGAGCGGGCAGCGGGGGAACCTACAATGAGCAGTTCTTC. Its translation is CATSRAGSGGTYNEQFF.

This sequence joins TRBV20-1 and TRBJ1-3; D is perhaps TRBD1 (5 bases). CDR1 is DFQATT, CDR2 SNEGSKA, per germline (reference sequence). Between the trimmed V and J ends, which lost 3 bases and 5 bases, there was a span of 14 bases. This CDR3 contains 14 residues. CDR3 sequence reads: CSARDTIWRNTIYF. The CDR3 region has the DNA TGCAGTGCTAGGGACACAATTTGGCGAAACACCATATATTTT.

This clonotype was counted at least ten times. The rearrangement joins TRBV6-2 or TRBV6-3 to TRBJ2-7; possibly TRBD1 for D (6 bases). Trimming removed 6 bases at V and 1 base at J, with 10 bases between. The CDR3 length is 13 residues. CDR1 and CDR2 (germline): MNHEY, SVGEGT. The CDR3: CASSGQRSYEQYF. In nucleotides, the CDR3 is TGTGCCAGCAGCGGACAGAGATCCTACGAGCAGTACTTC.

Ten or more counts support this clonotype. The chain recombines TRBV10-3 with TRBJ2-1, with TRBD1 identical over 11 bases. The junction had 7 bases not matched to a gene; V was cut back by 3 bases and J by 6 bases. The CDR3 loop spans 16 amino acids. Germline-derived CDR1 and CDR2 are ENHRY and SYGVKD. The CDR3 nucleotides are TGTGCCATCAGTGATGGACAGGGGGCGAACGGCAATGAGCAGTTCTTC. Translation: CAISDGQGANGNEQFF.

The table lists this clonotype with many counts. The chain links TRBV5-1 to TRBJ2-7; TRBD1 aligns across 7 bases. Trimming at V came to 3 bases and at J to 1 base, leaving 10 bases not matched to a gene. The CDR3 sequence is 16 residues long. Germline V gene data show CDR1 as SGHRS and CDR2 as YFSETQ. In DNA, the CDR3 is TGCGCCAGCAGCTCCCCCTCTGGACAGGCATCCTACGAGCAGTACTTC. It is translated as CASSSPSGQASYEQYF.

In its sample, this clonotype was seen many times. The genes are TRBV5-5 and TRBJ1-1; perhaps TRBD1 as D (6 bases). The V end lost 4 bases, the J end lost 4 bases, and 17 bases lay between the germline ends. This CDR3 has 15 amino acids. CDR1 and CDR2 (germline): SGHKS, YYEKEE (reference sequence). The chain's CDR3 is CASSLLLGGATEAFF. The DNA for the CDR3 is TGTGCCAGCAGCCTGCTATTGGGGGGGGCCACTGAAGCTTTCTTT.

CDR3 sequence (DNA): TGTGCCAGCAGCCGGACCAAGGACAGTGAGCAGTTCTTC. The encoded protein is CASSRTKDSEQFF. The chain couples TRBV12-3 or TRBV12-4 to TRBJ2-1, with D perhaps TRBD1 (6 bases). The CDR3 length is 13 residues. V was shortened by 6 bases and J by 9 bases, with 15 bases between the two germline ends.

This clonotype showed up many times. The CDR3 protein is CASSTSGRSYEQYF. As DNA, the CDR3 is TGTGCCAGCAGCACTAGCGGGAGGTCCTACGAGCAGTACTTC. This chain connects TRBV2 to TRBJ2-7; 12 nucleotides align to TRBD2. The CDR3 consists of 14 residues. Germline trimming cut 6 bases from V and 1 base from J; bases unmatched to any gene: 1. In germline, CDR1 is SNHLY, CDR2 FYNNEI.

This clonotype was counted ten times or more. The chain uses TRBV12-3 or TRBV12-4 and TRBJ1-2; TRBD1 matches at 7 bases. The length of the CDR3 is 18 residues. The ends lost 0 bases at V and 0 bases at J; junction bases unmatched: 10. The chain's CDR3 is CASSLARGTANSNYGYTF. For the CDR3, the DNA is TGTGCCAGCAGTTTAGCGCGTGGGACAGCCAACTCTAACTATGGCTACACCTTC.

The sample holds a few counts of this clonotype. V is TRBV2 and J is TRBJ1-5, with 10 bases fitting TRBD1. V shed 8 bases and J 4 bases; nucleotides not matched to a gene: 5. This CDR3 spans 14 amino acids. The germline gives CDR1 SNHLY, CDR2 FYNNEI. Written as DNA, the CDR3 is TGTGCCAGCGAGGGACAGGGGAGAAATCAGCCCCAGCATTTT. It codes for CASEGQGRNQPQHF.

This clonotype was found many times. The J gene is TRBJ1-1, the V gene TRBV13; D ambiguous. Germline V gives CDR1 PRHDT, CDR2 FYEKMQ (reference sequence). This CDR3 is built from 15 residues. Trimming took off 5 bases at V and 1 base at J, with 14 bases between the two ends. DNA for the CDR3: TGTGCCAGCAGCACCCCAGAATTAAAGAACACTGAAGCTTTCTTT. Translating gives CASSTPELKNTEAFF.

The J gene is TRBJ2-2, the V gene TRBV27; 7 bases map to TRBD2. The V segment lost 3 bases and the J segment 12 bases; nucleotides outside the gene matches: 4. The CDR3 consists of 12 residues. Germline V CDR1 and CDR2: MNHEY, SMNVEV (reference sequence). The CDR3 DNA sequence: TGTGCCAGCAGTTTGGAGGGAGGGAAGCTGTTTTTT. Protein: CASSLEGGKLFF.

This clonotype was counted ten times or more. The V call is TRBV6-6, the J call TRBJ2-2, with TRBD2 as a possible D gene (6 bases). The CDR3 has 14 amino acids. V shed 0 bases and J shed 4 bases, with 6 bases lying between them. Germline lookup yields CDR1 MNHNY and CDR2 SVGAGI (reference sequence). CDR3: CASSYSGGTGELFF. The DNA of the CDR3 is TGTGCCAGCAGTTACTCGGGAGGCACCGGGGAGCTGTTTTTT.

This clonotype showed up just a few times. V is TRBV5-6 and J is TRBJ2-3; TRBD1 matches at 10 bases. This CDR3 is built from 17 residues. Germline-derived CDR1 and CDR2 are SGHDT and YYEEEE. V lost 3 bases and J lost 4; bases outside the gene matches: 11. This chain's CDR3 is CASSWDPGTGVPDTQYF. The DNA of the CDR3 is TGTGCCAGCAGCTGGGACCCCGGGACAGGGGTCCCAGATACGCAGTATTTT.

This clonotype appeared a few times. The CDR3 nucleotides read TGCGCCAGCAGCTTAACGGGAGGAACAGCAGATACGCAGTATTTT. Protein product: CASSLTGGTADTQYF. The chain combines TRBV5-1 with TRBJ2-3, with 7 positions matching TRBD2. The CDR3 has 15 amino acids. The germline V gene encodes CDR1 SGHRS and CDR2 YFSETQ. J was trimmed by 4 bases and V by 2 bases; bases with no gene match: 7.

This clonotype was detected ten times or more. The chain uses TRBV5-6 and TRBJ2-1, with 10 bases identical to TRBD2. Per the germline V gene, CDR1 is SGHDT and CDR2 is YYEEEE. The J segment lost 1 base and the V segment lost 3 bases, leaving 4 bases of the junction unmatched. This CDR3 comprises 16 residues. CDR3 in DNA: TGTGCCAGCAGCTACCTAGCGGGAGATTCCTACAATGAGCAGTTCTTC. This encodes CASSYLAGDSYNEQFF.

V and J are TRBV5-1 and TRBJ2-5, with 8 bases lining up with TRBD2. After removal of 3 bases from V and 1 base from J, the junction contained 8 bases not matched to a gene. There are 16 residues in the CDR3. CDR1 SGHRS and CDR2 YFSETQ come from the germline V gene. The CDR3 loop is CASSSGTGGPQETQYF. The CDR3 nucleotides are TGCGCCAGCAGCTCGGGTACGGGGGGGCCCCAAGAGACCCAGTACTTC.

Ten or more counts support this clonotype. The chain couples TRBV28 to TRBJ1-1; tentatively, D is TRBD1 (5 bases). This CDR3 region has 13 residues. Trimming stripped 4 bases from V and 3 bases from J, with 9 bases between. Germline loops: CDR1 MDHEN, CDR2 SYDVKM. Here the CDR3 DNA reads TGTGCCAGCAGTTACGGGGGTGACACTGAAGCTTTCTTT. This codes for CASSYGGDTEAFF.

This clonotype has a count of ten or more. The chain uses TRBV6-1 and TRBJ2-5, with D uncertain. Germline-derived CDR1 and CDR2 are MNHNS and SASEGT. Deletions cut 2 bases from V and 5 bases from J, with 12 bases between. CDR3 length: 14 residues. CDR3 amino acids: CASSEIRVGETQYF. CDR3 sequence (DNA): TGTGCCAGCAGTGAAATACGGGTCGGGGAGACCCAGTACTTC.

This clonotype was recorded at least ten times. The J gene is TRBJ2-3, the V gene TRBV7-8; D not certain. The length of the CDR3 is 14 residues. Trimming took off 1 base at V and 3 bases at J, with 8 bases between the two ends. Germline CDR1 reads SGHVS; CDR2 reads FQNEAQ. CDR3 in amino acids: CASSLVSGTDTQYF. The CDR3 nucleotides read TGTGCCAGCAGCTTAGTCTCGGGTACAGATACGCAGTATTTT.

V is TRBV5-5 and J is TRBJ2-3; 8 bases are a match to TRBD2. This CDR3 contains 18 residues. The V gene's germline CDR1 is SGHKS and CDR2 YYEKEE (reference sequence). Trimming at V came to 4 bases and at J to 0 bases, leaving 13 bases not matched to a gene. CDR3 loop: CASSPSRGGTKSTDTQYF. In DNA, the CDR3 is TGTGCCAGCAGCCCCAGCCGCGGGGGGACTAAGAGCACAGATACGCAGTATTTT. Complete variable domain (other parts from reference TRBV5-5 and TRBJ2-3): DAGVTQSPTHLIKTRGQQVTLRCSPISGHKSVSWYQQVLGQGPQFIFQYYEKEERGRGNFPDRFSARQFPNYSSELNVNALLLGDSALYLCASSPSRGGTKSTDTQYFGPGTRLTVL.

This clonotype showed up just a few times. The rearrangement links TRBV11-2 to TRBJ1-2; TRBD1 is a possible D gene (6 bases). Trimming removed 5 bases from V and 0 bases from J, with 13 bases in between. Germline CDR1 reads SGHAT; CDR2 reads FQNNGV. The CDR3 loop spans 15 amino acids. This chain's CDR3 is CASSPTGPANYGYTF. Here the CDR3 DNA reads TGTGCCAGCAGCCCCACAGGGCCAGCTAACTATGGCTACACCTTC.

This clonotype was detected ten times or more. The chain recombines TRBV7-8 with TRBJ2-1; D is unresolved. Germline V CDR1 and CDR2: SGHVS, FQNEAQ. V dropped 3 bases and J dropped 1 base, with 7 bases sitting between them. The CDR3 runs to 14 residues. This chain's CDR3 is CASSFGLSYNEQFF. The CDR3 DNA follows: TGTGCCAGCAGCTTTGGTTTATCCTACAATGAGCAGTTCTTC.

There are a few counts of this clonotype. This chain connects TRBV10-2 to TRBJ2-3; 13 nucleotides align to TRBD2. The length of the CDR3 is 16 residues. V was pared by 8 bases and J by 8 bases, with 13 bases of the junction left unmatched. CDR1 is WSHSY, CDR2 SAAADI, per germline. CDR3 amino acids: CASSGLAGSSASTQYF. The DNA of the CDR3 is TGCGCCAGCTCGGGACTAGCGGGGTCCTCTGCCTCTACGCAGTATTTT.

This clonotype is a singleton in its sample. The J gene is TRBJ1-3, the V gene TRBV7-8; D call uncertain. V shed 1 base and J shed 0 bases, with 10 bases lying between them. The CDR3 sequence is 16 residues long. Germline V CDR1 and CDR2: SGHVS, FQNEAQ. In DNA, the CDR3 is TGTGCCAGCAGCTTAGAGGGCTGGGGCTCTGGAAACACCATATATTTT. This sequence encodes CASSLEGWGSGNTIYF.

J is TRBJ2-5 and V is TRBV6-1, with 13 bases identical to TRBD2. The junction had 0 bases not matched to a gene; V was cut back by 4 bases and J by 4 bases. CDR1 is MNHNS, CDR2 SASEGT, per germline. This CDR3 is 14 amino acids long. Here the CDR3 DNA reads TGTGCCAGCAGTGGGACTAGCGGGGGAGAGACCCAGTACTTC. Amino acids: CASSGTSGGETQYF.